Each of the 21 T cell receptor beta chains below was sequenced from the same sample in a study of Siglec-9 on CD8 T cells in melanoma. Clones were sequenced by immunoSEQ multiplex PCR, and TCRdb holds only the in-frame ones, with some missing. The sample has around 39,000 clones; roughly four fifths are singletons. Sequencing input: Siglec-9- CD8+ T cells sorted from blood. The origin of the receptors is a human donor in good health.

The chain joins TRBV21-1 to TRBJ2-7; TRBD1, the D gene given by the table, was not confirmed from the DNA. TRBV21-1 represents a pseudogene. This CDR3 contains 16 residues. CDR3 in DNA: TGTGCCAGCAGCCCTCAGGGGCGTCTCCTACTGGGCGAGCAGTACTTC. Translated: CASSPQGRLLLGEQYF.

This clone was observed a single time. This chain links TRBV5-8 with TRBJ1-6; weak D call: TRBD1 (5 bases). Trimming pared 0 bases from V and 7 bases from J, leaving 14 bases between. This CDR3 is built from 16 residues. Germline-derived CDR1 and CDR2 are SGHTS and YDEGEE. As DNA, the CDR3 is TGTGCCAGCAGCTTGGTCTTTCTACAGGACAATTCACCCCTCCACTTT. Translated, it gives CASSLVFLQDNSPLHF.

V usage is TRBV6-4 and J usage is TRBJ1-1; D is ambiguous. The CDR3 runs 13 residues. CDR1 MRHNA and CDR2 SNTAGT come from the germline V gene. The V end lost 5 bases, the J end lost 1 base, and 8 bases lay between the germline ends. CDR3 sequence (DNA): TGTGCCAGCAGTACAAATGCGAACACTGAAGCTTTCTTT. As protein: CASSTNANTEAFF.

The chain is built from TRBV11-1 and TRBJ2-5; tentative D call: TRBD2 (5 bases). CDR1 and CDR2 (germline): SGHAT, FQDESV (reference sequence). V was pared by 3 bases and J by 5 bases, with 19 bases between. This CDR3 has 16 residues. CDR3 residues: CASSFSRGEVEETQYF. CDR3 nucleotide sequence: TGTGCCAGCAGCTTCTCCCGGGGAGAAGTCGAGGAGACCCAGTACTTC.

The chain employs TRBV9 and TRBJ2-1; weak D call: TRBD2 (6 bases). The CDR3 runs 14 residues. Looked up from germline, CDR1 is SGDLS and CDR2 is YYNGEE. V was trimmed by 0 bases and J by 9 bases, leaving 13 bases between them. The CDR3 protein is CASSVEQEGGEQFF. The CDR3 region has the DNA TGTGCCAGCAGCGTAGAACAGGAGGGTGGTGAGCAGTTCTTC. The full variable domain, rest sourced from reference TRBV9 and TRBJ2-1, is DSGVTQTPKHLITATGQRVTLRCSPRSGDLSVYWYQQSLDQGLQFLIQYYNGEERAKGNILERFSAQQFPDLHSELNLSSLELGDSALYFCASSVEQEGGEQFFGPGTRLTVL.

This chain uses TRBV7-9 with TRBJ1-6; D not resolved. Germline V gene data show CDR1 as SEHNR and CDR2 as FQNEAQ (reference sequence). V lost 8 bases and J 11 bases, leaving 7 bases between the germline ends. The CDR3 contains 10 residues. The CDR3 spells CASGPTPLHF. The CDR3 DNA follows: TGTGCCAGCGGCCCGACACCCCTCCACTTT.

V is TRBV4-1 and J is TRBJ2-2; tentative D call: TRBD2 (5 bases). CDR3 size: 16 residues. Germline assignment: CDR1 MGHRA and CDR2 YSYEKL. V was shortened by 6 bases and J by 0 bases, with 14 bases between the two germline ends. For the CDR3, the DNA is TGCGCCAGCAGGGGGAGAATGGGAGCGAACACCGGGGAGCTGTTTTTT. Its translation: CASRGRMGANTGELFF.

About this clone itself: Other DNA sequences within the sample encode an identical CDR3. The chain has TRBV6-5 and TRBJ1-2; D call uncertain. The CDR3 consists of 13 residues. The V end was cut by 2 bases, the J end by 4 bases, with 8 bases between. From germline, CDR1 is MNHEY and CDR2 SVGAGI. The CDR3, as DNA: TGTGCCAGCAGTTACGGCCAGTTCTATGGCTACACCTTC. Encoded protein: CASSYGQFYGYTF.

V usage is TRBV4-1 and J usage is TRBJ2-5; no definite D call. The V end was cut by 1 base, the J end by 4 bases, with 10 bases between. The CDR3 covers 14 residues. Per the germline V gene, CDR1 is MGHRA and CDR2 is YSYEKL. This CDR3 is CASSQGANGETQYF. The CDR3 nucleotides are TGCGCCAGCAGCCAAGGAGCGAACGGAGAGACCCAGTACTTC.

The chain links TRBV11-2 to TRBJ1-2; D is unclear. Germline assignment: CDR1 SGHAT and CDR2 FQNNGV. The V and J ends lost 1 base and 9 bases respectively, with 15 bases between them. This CDR3 comprises 14 residues. CDR3 loop: CASSLGPGIESYTF. Written as DNA, the CDR3 is TGTGCCAGCAGCTTAGGTCCGGGGATTGAGAGCTACACCTTC.

The rearrangement uses TRBV7-2 and TRBJ1-2; 7 bases match TRBD1. This CDR3 region has 15 residues. The ends lost 4 bases at V and 0 bases at J; junction bases unmatched: 5. Germline V gene data show CDR1 as SGHTA and CDR2 as FQGNSA. The CDR3 here is CASSSSGQSNYGYTF. The DNA of the CDR3 is TGTGCCAGCAGCTCCTCGGGACAGTCTAACTATGGCTACACCTTC.

This clone was picked up a small number of times. J is TRBJ1-4 and V is TRBV11-1, with TRBD1 as a possible D gene (6 bases). The CDR3 has 12 amino acids. Per the germline V gene, CDR1 is SGHAT and CDR2 is FQDESV (reference sequence). V was shortened by 6 bases and J by 12 bases, with 14 bases between the two germline ends. The DNA for the CDR3 is TGTGCCAGCAGTTACACAGGGAGTCAACTGTTTTTT. Its translation is CASSYTGSQLFF.

This clone rates as medium-sized. The chain employs TRBV6-1 and TRBJ2-2; a possible D gene is TRBD2 (5 bases). The CDR3 covers 13 residues. Trimming shortened V by 2 bases and J by 7 bases, and 8 bases separated the two germline ends. CDR1 MNHNS and CDR2 SASEGT come from the germline V gene. CDR3 coding DNA: TGTGCCAGCAGTGAAAGGGAGATCGGGGAGCTGTTTTTT. It yields the protein CASSEREIGELFF.

The CDR3 DNA sequence: TGCAGCGTCCCGGGACAGGAGTTCTATGGCTACACCTTC. This translates into CSVPGQEFYGYTF. The rearrangement links TRBV29-1 to TRBJ1-2, with 8 bases that match TRBD1. Germline CDR1 and CDR2: SQVTM and ANQGSEA. This CDR3 is 13 amino acids long. V lost 6 bases and J lost 4; bases outside the gene matches: 7.

This sequence joins TRBV14 and TRBJ2-2, with D perhaps TRBD1 or TRBD2 (5 bases each). Trimming left V 4 bases short and J 4 bases short, with 16 bases between. The V gene's germline CDR1 is SGHDN and CDR2 FVKESK. There are 16 residues in the CDR3. CDR3 loop: CASSPGDQWPTGELFF. CDR3 DNA: TGTGCCAGCAGCCCCGGGGACCAGTGGCCCACCGGGGAGCTGTTTTTT.

The chain employs TRBV7-3 and TRBJ2-1; TRBD2 is a possible D gene (5 bases). The CDR3 totals 13 residues. Trimming stripped 3 bases from V and 8 bases from J, with 11 bases between. CDR1 and CDR2 (germline): SGHTA, FQGTGA. CDR3 DNA sequence: TGTGCCAGCAGCTTTGGGAGTGTGGATGAGCAGTTCTTC. Translating it yields CASSFGSVDEQFF.

The rearrangement joins TRBV5-4 to TRBJ2-7; TRBD1 might be the D (5 bases). Deletions cut 3 bases from V and 0 bases from J, with 13 bases between. The CDR3 consists of 15 residues. In germline, CDR1 is SGHNT, CDR2 YYREEE (reference sequence). Here the CDR3 DNA reads TGTGCCAGCAGCTCCGACCTGGGGCTCTCCTACGAGCAGTACTTC. Translated: CASSSDLGLSYEQYF.

The chain combines TRBV13 with TRBJ2-7; weak D call: TRBD1 (5 bases). Germline V gives CDR1 PRHDT, CDR2 FYEKMQ (reference sequence). V was pared by 5 bases and J by 1 base, with 9 bases between. The CDR3 totals 13 residues. The CDR3 nucleotides read TGTGCCAGCAGCCAGAAGGGGTCCTACGAGCAGTACTTC. It codes for CASSQKGSYEQYF.

The chain links TRBV30 to TRBJ2-7; D possibly corresponds to TRBD1 (6 bases). V dropped 0 bases and J dropped 3 bases, with 9 bases sitting between them. Germline V gives CDR1 GTSNPN, CDR2 SVGIG (reference sequence). This CDR3 spans 13 amino acids. DNA for the CDR3: TGTGCCTGGAGTGTTTCAGGGGTCTACGAGCAGTACTTC. Protein: CAWSVSGVYEQYF.

The chain carries TRBV5-1 and TRBJ1-2, with D possibly matching TRBD1 (5 bases). V was clipped by 3 bases and J by 6 bases, with 15 bases between them. The CDR3 runs to 14 residues. Germline CDR1 and CDR2: SGHRS and YFSETQ. This CDR3 reads CASSSGIWGDGYTF. For the CDR3, the DNA is TGCGCCAGCAGCTCCGGGATCTGGGGGGATGGCTACACCTTC.

The chain joins TRBV9 to TRBJ1-2; TRBD1 might be the D (5 bases). This CDR3 is 16 amino acids long. V shed 3 bases and J shed 4 bases, with 19 bases lying between them. Germline V gene sequence: CDR1 SGDLS, CDR2 YYNGEE. CDR3 region: CASSAGWGDTIYGYTF. The CDR3 DNA is TGTGCCAGCAGCGCGGGGTGGGGCGACACGATCTATGGCTACACCTTC. The full variable domain, completed using reference TRBV9 and TRBJ1-2, is DSGVTQTPKHLITATGQRVTLRCSPRSGDLSVYWYQQSLDQGLQFLIQYYNGEERAKGNILERFSAQQFPDLHSELNLSSLELGDSALYFCASSAGWGDTIYGYTFGSGTRLTVV.